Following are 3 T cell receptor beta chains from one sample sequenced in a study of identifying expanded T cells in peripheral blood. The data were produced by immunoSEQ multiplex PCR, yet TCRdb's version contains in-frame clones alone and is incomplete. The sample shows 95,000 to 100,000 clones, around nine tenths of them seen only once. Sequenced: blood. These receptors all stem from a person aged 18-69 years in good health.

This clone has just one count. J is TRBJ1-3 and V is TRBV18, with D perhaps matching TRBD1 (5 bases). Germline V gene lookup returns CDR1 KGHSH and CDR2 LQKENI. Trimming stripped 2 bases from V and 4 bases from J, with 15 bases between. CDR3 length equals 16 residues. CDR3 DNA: TGTGCCAGCTCACCAGGGGGATCACAGGTCGGAAACACCATATATTTT. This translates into CASSPGGSQVGNTIYF.

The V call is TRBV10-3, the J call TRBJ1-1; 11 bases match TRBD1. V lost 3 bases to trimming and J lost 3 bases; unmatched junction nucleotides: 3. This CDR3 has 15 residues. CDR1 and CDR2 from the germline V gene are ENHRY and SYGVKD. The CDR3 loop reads CAISDPGQGDTEAFF. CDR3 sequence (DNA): TGTGCCATCAGTGACCCGGGACAGGGGGACACTGAAGCTTTCTTT.

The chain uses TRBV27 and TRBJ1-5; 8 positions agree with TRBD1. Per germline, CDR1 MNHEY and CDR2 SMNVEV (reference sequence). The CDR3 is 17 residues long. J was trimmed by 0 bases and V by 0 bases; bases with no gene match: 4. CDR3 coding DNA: TGTGCCAGCAGTTTATCGGGACAGGTTTATAGCAATCAGCCCCAGCATTTT. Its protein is CASSLSGQVYSNQPQHF.